What follows are 26 T cell receptor beta chains derived from one specimen sequenced in a study of T cells after yellow fever vaccination. TCRdb re-called the 5' RACE reads with MiXCR, one entry per CDR3 protein. The table lists about 630,000 distinct CDR3 sequences, 10% to 15% of them singletons, with more than 12% in the top ten. The material sequenced was PBMCs, taken on the day of the yellow fever booster vaccination. These TCRs come from a young man who received the YFV17D yellow fever vaccine.

This clonotype came up a few times. The rearrangement joins TRBV5-4 to TRBJ2-1; D is perhaps TRBD2 (6 bases). The germline gives CDR1 SGHNT, CDR2 YYREEE (reference sequence). Between the trimmed V and J ends, which lost 6 bases and 7 bases, there was a span of 17 bases. There are 14 residues in the CDR3. CDR3 DNA sequence: TGTGCCAGCACCCAAAGGGGAGGTCGGAATGAGCAGTTCTTC. It specifies CASTQRGGRNEQFF.

This clonotype occurred a few times. This chain links TRBV18 with TRBJ2-7; 9 nucleotides agree with TRBD1. CDR1 KGHSH and CDR2 LQKENI come from the germline V gene. The CDR3 is 15 amino acids. Unmatched junction bases numbered 8, after V lost 2 bases and J lost 6 bases. This CDR3 reads CASSPNSGQGAEQYF. CDR3 sequence (DNA): TGTGCCAGCTCACCAAATTCGGGACAGGGTGCCGAGCAGTACTTC.

The chain joins TRBV20-1 to TRBJ2-2; 7 bases match TRBD1. Germline values: CDR1 DFQATT, CDR2 SNEGSKA (reference sequence). This CDR3 comprises 14 residues. Trimming removed 6 bases from V and 5 bases from J; junction bases left unmatched: 9. Written as DNA, the CDR3 is TGCAGTGCGCCGAGACAGGGCGGGACCGGGGAGCTGTTTTTT. Translated: CSAPRQGGTGELFF.

The V and J genes are TRBV6-2 or TRBV6-3 and TRBJ1-5; no clear D. The CDR3 loop spans 17 amino acids. CDR1 and CDR2 (germline): MNHEY, SVGEGT. Trimming removed 0 bases at V and 0 bases at J, with 12 bases between. The CDR3 DNA is TGTGCCAGCAGTTACTCGGTGAGGGATTATAGCAATCAGCCCCAGCATTTT. Its protein product is CASSYSVRDYSNQPQHF.

This clonotype came up a few times. The chain links TRBV20-1 to TRBJ2-1; TRBD2 agrees at 12 bases. V trimming: 0 bases; J trimming: 4 bases; junction bases outside the gene matches: 7. Germline V gene data show CDR1 as DFQATT and CDR2 as SNEGSKA (reference sequence). The CDR3 has 17 residues. The CDR3 DNA follows: TGCAGTGCTAGAGACCTAGCGGGAGGGCCGGGATACAATGAGCAGTTCTTC. Translating gives CSARDLAGGPGYNEQFF.

The chain uses TRBV27 and TRBJ2-4; perhaps TRBD2 as D (5 bases). The CDR3 extends over 13 amino acids. From germline, CDR1 is MNHEY and CDR2 SMNVEV (reference sequence). V lost 5 bases and J 6 bases, leaving 11 bases between the germline ends. CDR3 DNA sequence: TGTGCCAGCAGTGGCCGGGGAATAAACATTCAGTACTTC. Amino acids: CASSGRGINIQYF.

The chain employs TRBV4-3 and TRBJ2-2; either TRBD1 or TRBD2 may fit D (5 bases each). CDR3 size: 15 residues. Trimming cost V 0 bases and J 10 bases, with 15 bases left between them. Germline V gives CDR1 LGHNA, CDR2 YSLEER. This CDR3 is CASSQDAQGEVELFF. For the CDR3, the DNA is TGCGCCAGCAGCCAAGATGCGCAGGGAGAGGTGGAGCTGTTTTTT.

This clonotype was recorded many times. The genes are TRBV14 and TRBJ1-3; the D is unclear. The CDR3 consists of 12 residues. V lost 1 base to trimming and J lost 6 bases, with 4 bases between them. The germline CDR1 and CDR2 sequences are SGHDN and FVKESK. CDR3 residues: CASSQVPNTIYF. For the CDR3, the DNA is TGTGCCAGCAGCCAAGTCCCAAACACCATATATTTT.

This chain joins TRBV10-2 and TRBJ2-5; the D gene could be TRBD1 or TRBD2 (5 bases each). This CDR3 has 15 residues. The V gene lost 6 bases and the J gene lost 7 bases, with 21 bases spanning the gap. Germline-derived CDR1 and CDR2 are WSHSY and SAAADI. The CDR3 DNA follows: TGCGCCAGCAGCCTACAGCTCAGGGACCAGGCGACCCAGTACTTC. It translates to CASSLQLRDQATQYF.

The rearrangement uses TRBV21-1 and TRBJ1-2; the DNA was not used to check the table's D call, TRBD1. TRBV21-1 is given as a pseudogene. The CDR3 is made up of 15 amino acids. In nucleotides, the CDR3 is TGTGCCAGCAGCGACCACCGGGACCCTAACTATGGCTACACCTTC. Protein sequence: CASSDHRDPNYGYTF.

At least ten counts were recorded for this clonotype. A read error may produce the germline difference seen at one junction end. This rearrangement joins TRBV7-7 to TRBJ2-1; D is possibly TRBD2 (7 bases). The CDR3 contains 13 residues. CDR1 SSHAT and CDR2 FNYEAQ come from the germline V gene (reference sequence). CDR3 DNA sequence: TGTGCTAGCAGCCCAGGGGAGGGGGGCACGAAGTTCTTC. It encodes CASSPGEGGTKFF.

The chain combines TRBV12-3 or TRBV12-4 with TRBJ2-7; D is uncertain. The CDR3 contains 14 residues. V lost 6 bases and J 2 bases, leaving 14 bases between the germline ends. The CDR3 DNA is TGTGCCAGCAGCCGGGTAGACCAGACCTACGAGCAGTACTTC. Amino acids: CASSRVDQTYEQYF.

The table lists this clonotype with a few counts. CDR3 in DNA: TGTGCCTGGAGGGGAGGAAATGAGCAGTTCTTC. It yields the protein CAWRGGNEQFF. The chain has TRBV30 and TRBJ2-1; the D gene is possibly TRBD2 (6 bases). Trimming left V 3 bases short and J 7 bases short, with 7 bases between. This CDR3 is built from 11 residues. Germline loops: CDR1 GTSNPN, CDR2 SVGIG (reference sequence).

In this sample, this clonotype turned up many times. The genes are TRBV3-1 and TRBJ1-2; D is ambiguous. The germline gives CDR1 LGHDT, CDR2 YNNKEL (reference sequence). This CDR3 has 14 residues. The V end lost 0 bases, the J end lost 4 bases, and 9 bases lay between the germline ends. The CDR3 spells CASSQEVSTYGYTF. DNA of the CDR3: TGTGCCAGCAGCCAAGAGGTCTCGACCTATGGCTACACCTTC.

This clonotype showed up many times. The rearrangement uses TRBV20-1 and TRBJ1-4; D is unclear. This CDR3 contains 14 residues. V lost 6 bases and J 2 bases, leaving 13 bases between the germline ends. Germline lookup yields CDR1 DFQATT and CDR2 SNEGSKA (reference sequence). The chain's CDR3 is CSAQMGSTNEKLFF. The CDR3 bases are TGCAGTGCACAGATGGGGAGCACTAATGAAAAACTGTTTTTT.

This clonotype was seen only a few times. The gene calls are TRBV27 and TRBJ2-5, with D perhaps TRBD2 (5 bases). Germline V gene lookup returns CDR1 MNHEY and CDR2 SMNVEV (reference sequence). CDR3 length equals 14 residues. The ends were cut back, 2 bases at V and 1 base at J, with 8 bases in the middle. This chain's CDR3 is CASSLEGPQETQYF. The CDR3 DNA reads as TGTGCCAGCAGTTTAGAGGGTCCCCAAGAGACCCAGTACTTC.

V is TRBV20-1 and J is TRBJ2-5; D remains unclear. CDR1 is DFQATT, CDR2 SNEGSKA, per germline (reference sequence). V lost 0 bases and J lost 5, with 25 bases in between. There are 18 residues in the CDR3. CDR3 DNA: TGCAGTGCTAGAGATGGGGAAGGGTCCCTACGGAATTCGGAGACCCAGTACTTC. As protein: CSARDGEGSLRNSETQYF.

In this sample, this clonotype turned up many times. The chain joins TRBV7-8 to TRBJ1-5, with 9 positions matching TRBD1. This CDR3 region has 20 residues. J was trimmed by 0 bases and V by 1 base; bases with no gene match: 13. Germline CDR1 reads SGHVS; CDR2 reads FQNEAQ. CDR3 sequence reads: CASSLGGGTGMRGSNQPQHF. DNA for the CDR3: TGTGCCAGCAGCTTAGGTGGCGGGACAGGGATGCGGGGTAGCAATCAGCCCCAGCATTTT.

This clonotype was seen a few times. The V and J genes are TRBV20-1 and TRBJ2-5, with a possible D match to TRBD1 (5 bases). Per germline, CDR1 DFQATT and CDR2 SNEGSKA (reference sequence). The ends were cut back, 8 bases at V and 1 base at J, with 11 bases in the middle. The CDR3 spans 12 residues. The CDR3 DNA sequence: TGCAGTTTTGCTAGGGGCCAAGAGACCCAGTACTTC. This translates into CSFARGQETQYF.

This clonotype was seen ten or more times. The V call is TRBV11-2, the J call TRBJ2-1; TRBD2 matches at 7 bases. This CDR3 comprises 16 residues. Germline V gene data show CDR1 as SGHAT and CDR2 as FQNNGV. V trimming: 3 bases; J trimming: 6 bases; junction bases outside the gene matches: 11. CDR3 bases: TGTGCCAGCAGCTTTACTTTCGGCGGGAGAGGCAATGAGCAGTTCTTC. This gives the protein CASSFTFGGRGNEQFF.

Only a few counts were recorded for this clonotype. The chain combines TRBV5-1 with TRBJ2-2; TRBD1 matches at 12 bases. Germline assignment: CDR1 SGHRS and CDR2 YFSETQ. V shed 4 bases and J 4 bases; nucleotides not matched to a gene: 8. The CDR3 covers 17 residues. CDR3 sequence reads: CASSHGPGQGATGELFF. In nucleotides, the CDR3 is TGCGCCAGCAGCCACGGACCGGGACAGGGGGCCACCGGGGAGCTGTTTTTT.

The chain couples TRBV12-3 or TRBV12-4 to TRBJ2-1; D perhaps matches TRBD2 (6 bases). CDR3 length: 14 amino acids. V was trimmed by 5 bases and J by 13 bases, leaving 21 bases between them. Here the CDR3 reads CASSVRGGTGLQFF. As DNA, the CDR3 is TGTGCCAGCAGTGTTAGAGGCGGGACGGGACTTCAGTTCTTC.

This chain joins TRBV9 and TRBJ2-3; TRBD2 agrees at 9 bases. V gave up 1 base and J gave up 8 bases; unmatched junction bases: 11. In germline, CDR1 is SGDLS, CDR2 YYNGEE. CDR3 length: 16 residues. In DNA form, the CDR3 reads TGTGCCAGCAGCGTAATTCTAGCGGGAACAATCGGTACGCAGTATTTT. Translating gives CASSVILAGTIGTQYF.

This clonotype was seen more than once but under ten times. V gene TRBV5-1 combines with J gene TRBJ1-1; D is ambiguous. Deletions cut 0 bases from V and 7 bases from J, with 10 bases between. There are 13 residues in the CDR3. Germline lookup yields CDR1 SGHRS and CDR2 YFSETQ. In DNA, the CDR3 is TGCGCCAGCAGCTTGGAATTGAGGGTTGAAGCTTTCTTT. The encoded protein is CASSLELRVEAFF.

Ten or more counts support this clonotype. The rearrangement links TRBV15 to TRBJ1-1; 7 nucleotides align to TRBD1. V shed 3 bases, J shed 0 bases, and the junction held 4 bases outside the gene matches. Germline CDR1 is LNHNV and CDR2 is YYDKDF (reference sequence). This CDR3 has 15 residues. The CDR3 protein is CATSSSQGLNTEAFF. Here the CDR3 DNA reads TGTGCCACCAGCAGTTCACAGGGGTTGAACACTGAAGCTTTCTTT.

Only a few counts were recorded for this clonotype. The chain employs TRBV12-3 or TRBV12-4 and TRBJ1-5; tentative D call: TRBD1 (5 bases). The V end lost 7 bases, the J end lost 3 bases, and 16 bases lay between the germline ends. The length of the CDR3 is 15 residues. CDR3 sequence (DNA): TGTGCCAGCACTCTTGATGGGGCAGTCAATCAGCCCCAGCATTTT. It specifies CASTLDGAVNQPQHF.